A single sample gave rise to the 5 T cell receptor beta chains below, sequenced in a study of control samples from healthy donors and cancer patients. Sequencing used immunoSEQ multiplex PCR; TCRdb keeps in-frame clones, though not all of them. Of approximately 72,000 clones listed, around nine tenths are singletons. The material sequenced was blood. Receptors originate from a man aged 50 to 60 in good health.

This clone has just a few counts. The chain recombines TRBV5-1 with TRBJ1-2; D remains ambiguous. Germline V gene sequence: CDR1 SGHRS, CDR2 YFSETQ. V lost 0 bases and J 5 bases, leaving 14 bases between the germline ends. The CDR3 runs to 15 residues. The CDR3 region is CASSLDTSMGYGYTF. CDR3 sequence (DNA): TGCGCCAGCAGCTTGGACACCTCTATGGGTTATGGCTACACCTTC. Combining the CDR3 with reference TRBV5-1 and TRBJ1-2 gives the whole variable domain KAGVTQTPRYLIKTRGQQVTLSCSPISGHRSVSWYQQTPGQGLQFLFEYFSETQRNKGNFPGRFSGRQFSNSRSEMNVSTLELGDSALYLCASSLDTSMGYGYTFGSGTRLTVV.

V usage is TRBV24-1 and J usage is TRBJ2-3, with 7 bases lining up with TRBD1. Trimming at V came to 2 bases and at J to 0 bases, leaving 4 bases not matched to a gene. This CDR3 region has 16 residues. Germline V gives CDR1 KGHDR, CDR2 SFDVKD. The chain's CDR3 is CATSDSQGVSTDTQYF. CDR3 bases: TGTGCCACCAGTGATTCCCAGGGGGTTAGCACAGATACGCAGTATTTT.

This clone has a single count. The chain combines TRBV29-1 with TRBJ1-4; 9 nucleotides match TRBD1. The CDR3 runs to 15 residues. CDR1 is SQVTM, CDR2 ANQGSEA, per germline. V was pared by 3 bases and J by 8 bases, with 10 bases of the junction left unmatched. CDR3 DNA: TGCAGCGTTGACGAATTACAGGGGGCAGGGGAAAAACTGTTTTTT. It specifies CSVDELQGAGEKLFF.

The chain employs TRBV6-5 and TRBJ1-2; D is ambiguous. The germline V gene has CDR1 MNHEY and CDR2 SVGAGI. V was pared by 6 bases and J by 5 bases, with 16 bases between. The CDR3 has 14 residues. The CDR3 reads CASSRSGYEYGYTF. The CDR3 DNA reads TGTGCCAGCAGCCGGAGTGGGTACGAGTATGGCTACACCTTC.

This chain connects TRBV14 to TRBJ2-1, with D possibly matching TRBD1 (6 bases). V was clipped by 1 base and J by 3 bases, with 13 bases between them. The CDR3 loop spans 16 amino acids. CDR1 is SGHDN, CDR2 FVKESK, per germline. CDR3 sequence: CASSQVRDRLYNEQFF. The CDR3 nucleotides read TGTGCCAGCAGCCAAGTTCGTGACAGGCTCTACAATGAGCAGTTCTTC.